The clone carrying this T cell receptor (beta chain) was observed a handful of times. The data originate from a study of patients and donors after allogeneic stem cell transplantation. TCRdb re-called the RT-PCR reads with MiXCR, one entry per CDR3 protein. The sample lists about 400,000 distinct CDR3 sequences, more than 15% occurring once. The length of the CDR3 is 16 residues. Trimming left V 1 base short and J 0 bases short, with 12 bases between. Per germline, CDR1 MNHEY and CDR2 SMNVEV (reference sequence). This chain uses TRBV27 with TRBJ1-1; D is ambiguous. This sequence was found in a human donor who was either an allogeneic HSCT recipient or a stem cell or donor lymphocyte infusion donor (not recorded which). It is not recorded whose cells these are; they may come from a transplant donor. The specimen sequenced was blood, either unsorted or a sorted T cell fraction (not recorded which). The CDR3 DNA sequence: TGTGCCAGCAGTTTATGGCCCCCAGACATGAACACTGAAGCTTTCTTT. This gives the protein CASSLWPPDMNTEAFF.